A single sample gave rise to the 28 T cell receptor beta chains below, sequenced in a study of T cells in Graves' hyperthyroidism and ophthalmopathy. TCR beta CDR3 regions were amplified from RNA transcripts. First-round RT-PCR with HTBI primers amplified the TCR CDR3 region. TCRdb fed the multiplex PCR reads into MiXCR, producing one record per CDR3 protein. The profile shows about 180,000 distinct CDR3 sequences, 17% of them singletons. The sequencing input was blood. These receptor sequences come from a woman in her 50s with Graves' hyperthyroidism.

This clonotype came up a few times. This chain connects TRBV19 to TRBJ1-5; unclear D gene. V was pared by 3 bases and J by 5 bases, with 8 bases between. The CDR3 spans 13 residues. CDR1 LNHDA and CDR2 SQIVND come from the germline V gene (reference sequence). The CDR3 DNA is TGTGCCAGTAGTATCCAAGCCGATCAGCCCCAGCATTTT. The encoded protein is CASSIQADQPQHF.

This rearrangement joins TRBV6-5 to TRBJ1-5; D unresolved. Germline CDR1 is MNHEY and CDR2 is SVGAGI. The CDR3 length is 14 residues. V lost 0 bases and J lost 6, with 9 bases in between. The CDR3 region has the DNA TGTGCCAGCAGTTACTCGAAGGGAACTCAGCCCCAGCATTTT. Translating gives CASSYSKGTQPQHF.

This clonotype came up many times. The rearrangement joins TRBV18 to TRBJ2-5; D is ambiguous. V dropped 4 bases and J dropped 2 bases, with 8 bases sitting between them. Germline CDR1 and CDR2: KGHSH and LQKENI. The CDR3 is 13 residues long. CDR3 in amino acids: CASSRRQQETQYF. The CDR3 coding sequence is TGTGCCAGCTCACGTAGGCAGCAAGAGACCCAGTACTTC.

This clonotype has at least ten counts. The chain combines TRBV6-2 or TRBV6-3 with TRBJ2-7; 9 bases line up with TRBD2. In germline, CDR1 is MNHEY, CDR2 SVGEGT. V dropped 8 bases and J dropped 2; count of bases not matched to a gene: 10. This CDR3 is 15 amino acids long. CDR3 sequence reads: CASARRVAGAYEQYF. CDR3 DNA sequence: TGTGCCAGCGCCCGGCGGGTAGCGGGGGCCTACGAGCAGTACTTC.

This clonotype appeared many times. The rearrangement links TRBV5-1 to TRBJ1-1; TRBD1 aligns across 8 bases. CDR3 length: 17 residues. Per germline, CDR1 SGHRS and CDR2 YFSETQ. The J segment lost 0 bases and the V segment lost 0 bases, leaving 7 bases of the junction unmatched. The CDR3 here is CASSLAGTGLVNTEAFF. The CDR3 coding sequence is TGCGCCAGCAGCTTGGCGGGGACAGGCCTCGTGAACACTGAAGCTTTCTTT.

This clonotype came up a few times. The J gene is TRBJ2-2, the V gene TRBV11-2; a possible D gene is TRBD1 (6 bases). CDR3 length: 15 amino acids. The germline V gene encodes CDR1 SGHAT and CDR2 FQNNGV. V shed 1 base and J shed 4 bases, with 10 bases lying between them. CDR3 DNA: TGTGCCAGCAGCTTAGTGAGGGGGATCACCGGGGAGCTGTTTTTT. Translation: CASSLVRGITGELFF.

This sequence joins TRBV28 and TRBJ2-1, with TRBD2 identical over 7 bases. Germline V CDR1 and CDR2: MDHEN, SYDVKM. The CDR3 sequence is 15 residues long. With V trimmed by 2 bases and J by 6 bases, 7 bases remained unmatched. As DNA, the CDR3 is TGTGCCAGCAGTTTAGAAGGACTAGGGGCCAATGAGCAGTTCTTC. It encodes CASSLEGLGANEQFF.

This clonotype has ten or more counts. The chain employs TRBV6-1 and TRBJ1-1; 8 bases line up with TRBD1. The CDR3 totals 17 residues. CDR1 is MNHNS and CDR2 is SASEGT in the germline V gene. Trimming cost V 5 bases and J 5 bases; bases outside gene matches: 16. The CDR3 coding sequence is TGTGCCAGCAGTTCTCCTCCTAAAACAGGGGGGAAGACTGAAGCTTTCTTT. It specifies CASSSPPKTGGKTEAFF.

This clonotype was counted ten times or more. V usage is TRBV27 and J usage is TRBJ2-1; a weak D match, TRBD1 (5 bases). Germline V gene sequence: CDR1 MNHEY, CDR2 SMNVEV (reference sequence). With 5 bases removed from V and 2 bases from J, the gap between germline ends came to 10 bases. The CDR3 has 14 amino acids. Here the CDR3 reads CASSLRGPYNEQFF. CDR3 nucleotides: TGTGCCAGCAGTCTAAGGGGCCCCTACAATGAGCAGTTCTTC.

This clonotype was counted only a few times. The chain combines TRBV24-1 with TRBJ2-1, with D unresolved. The ends were cut back, 1 base at V and 7 bases at J, with 7 bases in the middle. In germline, CDR1 is KGHDR, CDR2 SFDVKD. The CDR3 extends over 13 amino acids. CDR3 nucleotide sequence: TGTGCCACCAGTGATTTTTTGAGAAATGAGCAGTTCTTC. It is translated as CATSDFLRNEQFF.

The chain couples TRBV6-2 or TRBV6-3 to TRBJ1-4; no reliable D call. CDR1 is MNHEY and CDR2 is SVGEGT in the germline V gene. This CDR3 region has 15 residues. The germline V and J ends were trimmed by 7 bases and 0 bases, with 12 bases remaining between them. The chain's CDR3 is CASTGHVATNEKLFF. The DNA for the CDR3 is TGTGCCAGCACCGGTCATGTGGCAACTAATGAAAAACTGTTTTTT.

In this sample, this clonotype turned up many times. The chain couples TRBV27 to TRBJ2-2; 7 bases fit TRBD1. The germline CDR1 and CDR2 sequences are MNHEY and SMNVEV (reference sequence). The CDR3 has 15 amino acids. V dropped 3 bases and J dropped 5; count of bases not matched to a gene: 6. CDR3 in DNA: TGTGCCAGCAGTTTCGGGGACAGTGCAACCGGGGAGCTGTTTTTT. This translates into CASSFGDSATGELFF.

This clonotype has a handful of counts. A much larger clone is a single base away; this may be a read error. The CDR3 spells CASNSVRVYSSQPQHF. CDR3 nucleotide sequence: TGTGCCAGCAACTCGGTGCGCGTATATAGCAGTCAGCCCCAGCATTTT. The rearrangement joins TRBV6-2 or TRBV6-3 to TRBJ1-5; no clear D gene. This CDR3 spans 16 amino acids. CDR1 MNHEY and CDR2 SVGEGT come from the germline V gene.

In its sample, this clonotype was seen many times. The CDR3 is CATAQGTSFYEQYF. In DNA form, the CDR3 reads TGTGCCACCGCTCAGGGGACTTCTTTCTACGAGCAGTACTTC. The J gene is TRBJ2-7, the V gene TRBV27, with D perhaps TRBD1 or TRBD2 (6 bases each). Per germline, CDR1 MNHEY and CDR2 SMNVEV (reference sequence). The length of the CDR3 is 14 residues. V lost 10 bases, J lost 3 bases, and 19 bases lay in between.

Worth noting for this clonotype: A read error may be the cause here, since a much bigger clone is one base away. The chain uses TRBV5-1 and TRBJ1-2; TRBD1 agrees at 7 bases. Looked up from germline, CDR1 is SGHRS and CDR2 is YFSETQ. The CDR3 covers 17 residues. CDR3 bases: TGCGCCAGCAGCCCCACCGGACAGGCTGGCTGGAACTATGGCTTCACCTTC. Translated: CASSPTGQAGWNYGFTF.

This clonotype was observed at least ten times. The chain combines TRBV29-1 with TRBJ2-5, with 9 nucleotides matching TRBD2. Germline loops: CDR1 SQVTM, CDR2 ANQGSEA. Unmatched junction bases numbered 2, after V lost 2 bases and J lost 1 base. This CDR3 is built from 14 residues. The CDR3 loop is CSVEIAGAQETQYF. The CDR3 DNA reads TGCAGCGTTGAAATAGCGGGGGCCCAAGAGACCCAGTACTTC. The full variable domain, with the rest looked up from reference TRBV29-1 and TRBJ2-5, is SAVISQKPSRDICQRGTSLTIQCQVDSQVTMMFWYRQQPGQSLTLIATANQGSEATYESGFVIDKFPISRPNLTFSTLTVSNMSPEDSSIYLCSVEIAGAQETQYFGPGTRLLVL.

The chain joins TRBV5-1 to TRBJ2-7; 8 bases map to TRBD2. Germline V lookup: CDR1 SGHRS, CDR2 YFSETQ. V was clipped by 0 bases and J by 5 bases; unmatched bases: 7. The CDR3 consists of 15 residues. CDR3 protein: CASSLEIGRGHEQYF. The CDR3, as DNA: TGCGCCAGCAGCTTGGAGATCGGGAGGGGCCACGAGCAGTACTTC.

This clonotype was recorded many times. The chain links TRBV5-1 to TRBJ2-1; tentatively, D is TRBD1 or TRBD2 (6 bases each). This CDR3 spans 16 amino acids. CDR1 is SGHRS, CDR2 YFSETQ, per germline. Trimming stripped 0 bases from V and 7 bases from J, with 17 bases between. In DNA form, the CDR3 reads TGCGCCAGCAGCTTGGTAGCCGGGGGCAGTTGGAATGAGCAGTTCTTC. Translated: CASSLVAGGSWNEQFF.

This clonotype showed up just a few times. Just one base apart from a much larger clone, this may be a read error. V usage is TRBV6-2 or TRBV6-3 and J usage is TRBJ1-4; no definite D call. CDR1 is MNHEY, CDR2 SVGEGT, per germline. This CDR3 comprises 17 residues. This CDR3 is CATRRWKSVATNEKLVF. The CDR3 DNA sequence: TGTGCCACCCGACGTTGGAAGTCGGTTGCAACTAATGAAAAACTGGTTTTT.

Ten or more counts support this clonotype. This sequence joins TRBV7-9 and TRBJ1-2; D is possibly TRBD1 (5 bases). The germline V gene encodes CDR1 SEHNR and CDR2 FQNEAQ (reference sequence). Trimming left V 5 bases short and J 4 bases short, with 14 bases between. The CDR3 runs 14 residues. CDR3 sequence: CASSQPGPGYGYTF. The CDR3 DNA reads TGTGCCAGCAGCCAACCAGGGCCTGGCTATGGCTACACCTTC. Using reference TRBV7-9 and TRBJ1-2 for the parts outside the CDR3, the full variable domain is DTGVSQNPRHKITKRGQNVTFRCDPISEHNRLYWYRQTLGQGPEFLTYFQNEAQLEKSRLLSDRFSAERPKGSFSTLEIQRTEQGDSAMYLCASSQPGPGYGYTFGSGTRLTVV.

This clonotype was observed many times. The chain combines TRBV15 with TRBJ2-5; D is perhaps TRBD1 (6 bases). Germline values: CDR1 LNHNV, CDR2 YYDKDF (reference sequence). The V gene lost 1 base and the J gene lost 6 bases, with 18 bases spanning the gap. The CDR3 covers 16 residues. CDR3 in DNA: TGTGCCACCAGCAGAGGTAACAGGGATGGTTCAAAGACCCAGTACTTC. Its protein is CATSRGNRDGSKTQYF.

This clonotype has at least ten counts. This rearrangement joins TRBV11-2 to TRBJ2-5; no reliable D call. Trimming cost V 7 bases and J 2 bases, with 17 bases left between them. This CDR3 comprises 15 residues. The V gene's germline CDR1 is SGHAT and CDR2 FQNNGV. The CDR3 region is CASTNPGPLQETQYF. CDR3 nucleotide sequence: TGTGCCAGCACCAACCCTGGACCGCTGCAAGAGACCCAGTACTTC.

This clonotype appeared many times. The junction departs from germline at one end; a sequencing error may be responsible. This chain uses TRBV5-1 with TRBJ2-2; D is uncertain. The CDR3 sequence is 12 residues long. Germline V gene data show CDR1 as SGHRS and CDR2 as YFSETQ. CDR3 in DNA: TGCGCCGGCAGCTATAACACCGGGGAGCTGTTTTTT. Protein: CAGSYNTGELFF.

This clonotype has a count of ten or more. The chain uses TRBV7-9 and TRBJ2-2; tentatively, D is TRBD1 or TRBD2 (5 bases each). Germline V CDR1 and CDR2: SEHNR, FQNEAQ (reference sequence). There are 15 residues in the CDR3. Trimming removed 6 bases from V and 1 base from J, with 12 bases in between. CDR3: CASRGEGLNTGELFF. The CDR3 coding sequence is TGTGCCAGCAGAGGAGAGGGGCTGAACACCGGGGAGCTGTTTTTT.

This clonotype was counted many times. The chain joins TRBV12-3 or TRBV12-4 to TRBJ2-3, with D perhaps TRBD1 or TRBD2 (5 bases each). V gave up 6 bases and J gave up 3 bases, with 22 bases separating them. The CDR3 spans 17 residues. CDR3 region: CASRAPESRGRTDTQYF. DNA for the CDR3: TGTGCCAGCAGGGCCCCCGAGAGCCGGGGCCGTACAGATACGCAGTATTTT.

At least ten counts were recorded for this clonotype. The chain recombines TRBV7-3 with TRBJ2-7, with D perhaps assigned TRBD1 or TRBD2 (5 bases each). The CDR3 sequence is 13 residues long. Trimming left V 2 bases short and J 5 bases short, with 10 bases between. Germline CDR1 SGHTA, CDR2 FQGTGA. This CDR3 reads CASSLPGTHEQYF. The CDR3 nucleotides are TGTGCCAGCAGCTTACCCGGGACCCACGAGCAGTACTTC. Filled out from reference TRBV7-3 and TRBJ2-7, the complete variable domain reads GAGVSQTPSNKVTEKGKYVELRCDPISGHTALYWYRQSLGQGPEFLIYFQGTGAADDSGLPNDRFFAVRPEGSVSTLKIQRTERGDSAVYLCASSLPGTHEQYFGPGTRLTVT.

Here the CDR3 reads CSASPVLNEKLFF. The CDR3 DNA follows: TGCAGTGCTAGTCCGGTTCTTAATGAAAAACTGTTTTTT. The chain combines TRBV20-1 with TRBJ1-4, with unresolved D. The ends were cut back, 3 bases at V and 4 bases at J, with 9 bases in the middle. CDR1 is DFQATT and CDR2 is SNEGSKA in the germline V gene (reference sequence). CDR3 length: 13 amino acids.

This clonotype occurred a few times. The rearrangement uses TRBV6-1 and TRBJ1-1, with a weak D call TRBD1 (5 bases). Trimming left V 6 bases short and J 3 bases short, with 11 bases between. In germline, CDR1 is MNHNS, CDR2 SASEGT. This CDR3 is 13 amino acids long. CDR3 in amino acids: CASSREYDTEAFF. The CDR3 DNA follows: TGTGCCAGCAGCAGGGAGTACGACACTGAAGCTTTCTTT.